Sequencing of this T cell receptor (beta chain) was carried out in a study of cytomegalovirus exposure and HLA in healthy donors. V gave up 5 bases and J gave up 5 bases; unmatched junction bases: 6. The CDR3 has 15 residues. The V gene's germline CDR1 is SGHTA and CDR2 FQGTGA. Researchers ran the PCR with 60 Vbeta and 13 Jbeta primers. TCRdb's table, derived via immunoSEQ multiplex PCR, lists solely in-frame clones and lacks some. The sample includes about 110,000 clones, approximately 82% seen only once; the top ten take 22%. This chain joins TRBV7-3 and TRBJ2-5, with 12 nucleotides matching TRBD2. This sequence was found in a man in his thirties or forties in good health and CMV-seropositive. Material: PBMCs. CDR3: CASSGTSGGRETQYF. In DNA form, the CDR3 reads TGTGCCAGCAGCGGAACTAGCGGGGGGCGGGAGACCCAGTACTTC.